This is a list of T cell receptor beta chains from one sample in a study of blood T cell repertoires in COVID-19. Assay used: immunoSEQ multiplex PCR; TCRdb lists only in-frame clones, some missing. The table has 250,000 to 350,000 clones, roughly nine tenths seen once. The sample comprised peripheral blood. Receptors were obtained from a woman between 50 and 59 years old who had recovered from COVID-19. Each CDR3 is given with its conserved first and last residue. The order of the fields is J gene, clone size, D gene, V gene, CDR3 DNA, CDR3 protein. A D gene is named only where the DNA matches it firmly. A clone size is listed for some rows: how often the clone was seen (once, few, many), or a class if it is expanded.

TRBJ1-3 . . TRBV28 TGTGCCAGCACCTATCACCCGACAGAAATCTCTGGAAACACCATATATTTT CASTYHPTEISGNTIYF
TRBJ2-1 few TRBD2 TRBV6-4 TGTGCCAGCAGTGAAACTAGCGAGCATTACAATGAGCAGTTCTTC CASSETSEHYNEQFF
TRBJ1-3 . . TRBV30 TGTGCCTGGACCCTGAACAGCTTCACTGGAAACACCATATATTTT CAWTLNSFTGNTIYF
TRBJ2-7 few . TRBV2 TGTGCCAGCACCCTAAGTCGGACAGCTTACGAGCAGTACTTC CASTLSRTAYEQYF
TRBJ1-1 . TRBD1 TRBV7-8 TGTGCCAGCAGCTTAGTACGGGCAGGGGGGACTGAAGCTTTCTTT CASSLVRAGGTEAFF
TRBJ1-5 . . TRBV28 TGTGCCAGCAGCACTGCAGGGGGCAATCAGCCCCAGCATTTT CASSTAGGNQPQHF
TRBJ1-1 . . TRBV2 TGTGCCAGCAGGAAAAATTCAGGGGCGAGGCGTACTGAAGCTTTCTTT CASRKNSGARRTEAFF
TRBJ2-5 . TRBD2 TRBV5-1 TGCGCCAGCAGCACTGGGACTAGCGGAGGCCAAGAGACCCAGTACTTC CASSTGTSGGQETQYF
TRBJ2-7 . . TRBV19 TGTGCCAGCAAACTGGACACTATATCCTACGAGCAGTACTTC CASKLDTISYEQYF
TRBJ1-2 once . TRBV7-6 TGTGCCAGCAGCCCCTATAGGGACTCCTATGCTGGCTACACCTTC CASSPYRDSYAGYTF
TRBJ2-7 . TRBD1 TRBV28 TGTGCCAGCAGTCCCCGACAGGGCGGAGCCGAGCAGTACTTC CASSPRQGGAEQYF
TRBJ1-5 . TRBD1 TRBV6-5 TGTGCCAGCAGCCTGGGACAGGGACATCAGCCCCAGCATTTT CASSLGQGHQPQHF
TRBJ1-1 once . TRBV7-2 TGTGCCAGCAGCTTGGGTCTCGGCGGCACTGAAGCTTTCTTT CASSLGLGGTEAFF
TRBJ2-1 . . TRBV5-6 TGTGCCAGCAGCTTCGGGGGTCCGGTGTCCTACAATGAGCAGTTCTTC CASSFGGPVSYNEQFF
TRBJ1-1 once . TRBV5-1 TGCGCCAGCAGCTTGGGGGCAGGGGTTGCTTTCTTT CASSLGAGVAFF
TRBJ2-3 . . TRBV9 TGTGCCAGCAGCGGTTCCCCCGTAGATACGCAGTATTTT CASSGSPVDTQYF
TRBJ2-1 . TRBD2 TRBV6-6 TGTGCCAGCAGTTACGTGGCGGGAGGCATTTACAATGAGCAGTTCTTC CASSYVAGGIYNEQFF
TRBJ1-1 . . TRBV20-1 TGCAGTGCTAGTCCCGTCAGGATGAACACTGAAGCTTTCTTT CSASPVRMNTEAFF
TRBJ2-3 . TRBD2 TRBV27 TGTGCCACCATTAGCGGGAGCACAGATACGCAGTATTTT CATISGSTDTQYF
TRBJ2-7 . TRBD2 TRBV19 TGTGCCAGTAGTCCAATCCGGGGACTAGCGGGAGTCGAGCAGTACTTC CASSPIRGLAGVEQYF
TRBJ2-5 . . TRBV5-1 TGCGCCAGCAGCCAAAAAGGGGGTGGGCAAGAGACCCAGTACTTC CASSQKGGGQETQYF
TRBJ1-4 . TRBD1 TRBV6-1 TGTGCCAGCGGCCAACCAGGGGGTGAAAAACTGTTTTTT CASGQPGGEKLFF
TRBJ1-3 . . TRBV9 TGTGCCAGCAGCATCCGGGACAAACATCCCCCCGTGGACACCATATATTTT CASSIRDKHPPVDTIYF
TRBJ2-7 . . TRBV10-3 TGTGCCATCAGCGCGATTCCCTACGAGCAGTACTTC CAISAIPYEQYF
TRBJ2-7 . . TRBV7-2 TGTGCCAGCAGCTTAAGCGGGGAATTGAGTCAGGGGGCGGAGTACTTC CASSLSGELSQGAEYF
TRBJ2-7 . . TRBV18 TGTGCCAGCTCCAATACGGCGGGCTACGAGCAGTACTTC CASSNTAGYEQYF
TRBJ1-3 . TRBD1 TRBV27 TGTGCCAGCAGTTCACTAGGGACAGACTCTGGAAACACCATATATTTT CASSSLGTDSGNTIYF
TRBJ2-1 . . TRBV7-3 TGTGCCAGCAGCCCCGGGAACTGGAACAATGAGCAGTTCTTC CASSPGNWNNEQFF
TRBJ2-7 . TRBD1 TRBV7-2 TGTGCCAGCAGCTTAGTAGCCGGGGGACAGGGGGCGCAGGGCGAGCAGTACTTC CASSLVAGGQGAQGEQYF
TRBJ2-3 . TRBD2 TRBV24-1 TGTGCCGCGACTAGCGATAGTGGTACGCAGTATTTT CAATSDSGTQYF
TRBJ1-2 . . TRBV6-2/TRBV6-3 TGTGCCAGCAGCCATAGGTCCTTGCGGGGCTACACCTTC CASSHRSLRGYTF
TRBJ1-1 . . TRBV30 TGTGCCTGGAGTGCCCGGGGACTAGAAGCTTTCTTT CAWSARGLEAFF
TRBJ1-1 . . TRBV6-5 TGTGCCAGCAAAGTCCACCCCGGAGTGAACACTGAAGCTTTCTTT CASKVHPGVNTEAFF
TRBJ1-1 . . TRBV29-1 TGCAGCGTCGGGACTCCTAACACTGAAGCTTTCTTT CSVGTPNTEAFF
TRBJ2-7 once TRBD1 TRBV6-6 TGTGCCAGCAGCCACAGACAGGGTTCCTACGAGCAGTACTTC CASSHRQGSYEQYF
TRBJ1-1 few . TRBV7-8 TGTGCCAGCAGCTTAGCCCCGGGATCTGAAGCTTTCTTT CASSLAPGSEAFF
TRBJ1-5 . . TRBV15 TGTGCCACCAGGGCGGGGGGATGGAGCAATCAGCCCCAGCATTTT CATRAGGWSNQPQHF
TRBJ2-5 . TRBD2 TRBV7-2 TGTGCCAGCAGCTTAGAACGGGGGGGCCCGGCGACCCAGTACTTC CASSLERGGPATQYF
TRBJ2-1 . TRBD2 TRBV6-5 TGTGCCAGCTGGTCGGGACTAGCGGGAGGGAATGAGCAGTTCTTC CASWSGLAGGNEQFF
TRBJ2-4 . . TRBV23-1 TGCGCCAGCAGTCAATCGACAGGCCAAAACATTCAGTACTTC CASSQSTGQNIQYF
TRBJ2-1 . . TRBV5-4 TGTGCCAGCAGCTCCGGTCGCGAAGAGCAGTTCTTC CASSSGREEQFF
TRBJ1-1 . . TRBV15 TGTGCCACCAGCAGCCCTGGGGACAAGGGGTTAGAAGCTTTCTTT CATSSPGDKGLEAFF
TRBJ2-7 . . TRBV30 TGTGCCTGGGGGAGGAACGAGCAGTACTTC CAWGRNEQYF
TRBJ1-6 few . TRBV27 TGTGCCAGCGGGGGGAGCTCCTATAATTCACCCCTCCACTTT CASGGSSYNSPLHF
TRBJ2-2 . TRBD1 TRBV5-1 TGCGCCAGCAGCCGCACACAGGGGGCTCGAACCGGGGAGCTGTTTTTT CASSRTQGARTGELFF
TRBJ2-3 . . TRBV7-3 TGTGCCAGCAGCTTAGCTGCGGGCTCTGGCACAGATACGCAGTATTTT CASSLAAGSGTDTQYF